Listed below are T cell receptor beta chains from one sample, sequenced in a study of identifying expanded T cells in peripheral blood. Sequencing used immunoSEQ multiplex PCR; TCRdb keeps in-frame clones, though not all of them. The sample has over 90,000 clones, 70% to 90% seen once. The material sequenced was blood. The origin of the receptors is a person aged 18 to 75 in good health. Each CDR3 is given with its conserved first and last residue. Fields, in order: clone size, V gene, D gene, J gene, CDR3 protein, CDR3 DNA. The D gene is left open where the match is weak. Clone sizes are given selectively: once, few, many, or a class where the clone is expanded.

.	TRBV7-2	.	TRBJ2-5	CASSFGGKETQYF	TGTGCCAGCAGCTTTGGGGGGAAAGAGACCCAGTACTTC
.	TRBV5-1	.	TRBJ2-1	CASSLIADSYNEQFF	TGCGCCAGCAGCTTGATCGCGGACTCCTACAATGAGCAGTTCTTC
once	TRBV19	.	TRBJ1-1	CASRITWNTEAFF	TGTGCCAGTAGGATCACGTGGAACACTGAAGCTTTCTTT
.	TRBV18	TRBD1	TRBJ1-1	CASSLTGKGTEAFF	TGTGCCAGCTCACTGACAGGGAAGGGCACTGAAGCTTTCTTT
.	TRBV6-1	.	TRBJ1-1	CASSPWEGANTEAFF	TGTGCCAGCAGCCCTTGGGAGGGAGCAAACACTGAAGCTTTCTTT
.	TRBV12-5	TRBD1	TRBJ1-1	CASGLQDRGFSAGFF	TGTGCTAGTGGTTTGCAGGACAGGGGCTTCTCTGCGGGATTCTTT
.	TRBV7-7	.	TRBJ2-3	CASSGTPTDTQYF	TGTGCCAGCAGCGGGACACCCACAGATACGCAGTATTTT
.	TRBV6-4	.	TRBJ2-2	CASSDAGFPGELFF	TGTGCCAGCAGTGACGCGGGGTTTCCCGGGGAGCTGTTTTTT
.	TRBV11-1	.	TRBJ2-7	CASSLDRGYTYEQYF	TGTGCCAGCAGCTTAGATAGGGGGTATACCTACGAGCAGTACTTC
.	TRBV30	.	TRBJ2-7	CAWSRKDSAASRYEQYF	TGTGCCTGGAGTAGAAAGGACTCGGCAGCCTCAAGGTACGAGCAGTACTTC
.	TRBV7-2	.	TRBJ2-5	CASSLRNSRAETQYF	TGTGCCAGCAGCTTAAGGAATTCCAGGGCAGAGACCCAGTACTTC
once	TRBV5-4	.	TRBJ1-2	CASSLNRAGYGYTF	TGTGCCAGCAGCTTGAATCGAGCAGGCTATGGCTACACCTTC
.	TRBV7-9	.	TRBJ2-1	CASSADYSYNEQFF	TGTGCCAGCAGCGCCGACTACTCCTACAATGAGCAGTTCTTC
.	TRBV7-9	.	TRBJ2-3	CASSLDLDTDTQYF	TGTGCCAGCAGCTTAGATTTGGACACAGATACGCAGTATTTT
.	TRBV10-3	.	TRBJ1-1	CAISDQGLNTEAFF	TGTGCCATCAGTGATCAGGGTCTGAACACTGAAGCTTTCTTT
few	TRBV19	.	TRBJ1-5	CASSISPPGDQPQHF	TGTGCCAGTAGTATTTCGCCACCCGGGGATCAGCCCCAGCATTTT
once	TRBV20-1	.	TRBJ1-1	CSARMEAEAFF	TGCAGTGCTAGAATGGAAGCTGAAGCTTTCTTT
.	TRBV4-1	TRBD1	TRBJ1-1	CASSRETGGFTEAFF	TGCGCCAGCAGCCGTGAGACAGGGGGTTTCACTGAAGCTTTCTTT
.	TRBV14	.	TRBJ1-2	CASSQDSKGYGYTF	TGTGCCAGCAGCCAAGATAGCAAAGGCTATGGCTACACCTTC
.	TRBV18	.	TRBJ1-1	CASSQGTDTEAFF	TGTGCCAGCTCACAAGGGACTGATACTGAAGCTTTCTTT
.	TRBV7-8	TRBD2	TRBJ2-2	CASSTSGVNTGELFF	TGTGCCAGCAGCACTAGCGGGGTTAACACCGGGGAGCTGTTTTTT
.	TRBV6-5	TRBD1	TRBJ2-3	CASSSRGRESDTQYF	TGTGCCAGCAGTTCCAGGGGGCGCGAATCAGATACGCAGTATTTT
.	TRBV5-1	.	TRBJ1-1	CASSFQGGQNTEAFF	TGCGCCAGCAGCTTCCAAGGGGGGCAGAACACTGAAGCTTTCTTT
.	TRBV7-2	TRBD1	TRBJ1-2	CASRRGQGDGYTF	TGTGCCAGCAGACGGGGACAGGGAGATGGCTACACCTTC
.	TRBV28	.	TRBJ2-7	CASSTTVVEQYF	TGTGCCAGCAGCACAACAGTGGTCGAGCAGTACTTC
.	TRBV2	.	TRBJ1-6	CASSGADSSYNSPLHF	TGTGCCAGCAGTGGAGCGGACAGCTCCTATAATTCACCCCTCCACTTT
.	TRBV28	.	TRBJ2-7	CASSSPGATGEQYF	TGTGCCAGCAGCTCCCCTGGCGCAACGGGCGAGCAGTACTTC
.	TRBV7-6	.	TRBJ2-7	CASSLGKVGEQYF	TGTGCCAGCAGCTTAGGAAAGGTCGGCGAGCAGTACTTC
.	TRBV27	TRBD1	TRBJ2-7	CASSHGTGSDEQYF	TGTGCCAGCAGTCATGGGACAGGGTCTGACGAGCAGTACTTC
.	TRBV6-1	.	TRBJ1-2	CASSEVGQSYGYTF	TGTGCCAGCAGTGAAGTCGGACAGTCATATGGCTACACCTTC
once	TRBV2	TRBD1	TRBJ1-1	CASSRQGMNTEAFF	TGTGCCAGCAGTCGACAGGGGATGAACACTGAAGCTTTCTTT
.	TRBV6-5	TRBD1	TRBJ2-3	CASSPTGTDTQYF	TGTGCCAGCAGTCCGACAGGGACCGATACGCAGTATTTT
.	TRBV28	.	TRBJ1-1	CASSNRGVMNTEAFF	TGTGCCAGCTCCAACCGGGGGGTCATGAACACTGAAGCTTTCTTT
.	TRBV30	.	TRBJ1-2	CAWSVRGAGGYTF	TGTGCCTGGAGTGTGCGGGGGGCTGGTGGCTACACCTTC
.	TRBV7-8	.	TRBJ2-7	CASSLDSGLSDEQYF	TGTGCCAGCAGCTTAGATTCAGGGCTCAGTGACGAGCAGTACTTC
.	TRBV7-3	.	TRBJ2-6	CASSSGANVLTF	TGTGCCAGCAGCTCTGGGGCCAACGTCCTGACTTTC
.	TRBV28	.	TRBJ2-1	CASSFTGMNEQFF	TGTGCCAGCAGTTTCACAGGGATGAATGAGCAGTTCTTC
.	TRBV2	.	TRBJ1-5	CASSVDASTGNQPQHF	TGTGCCAGCAGTGTTGATGCCTCTACAGGCAATCAGCCCCAGCATTTT
.	TRBV2	.	TRBJ1-5	CASSELEFQPQHF	TGTGCCAGCAGTGAACTGGAATTTCAGCCCCAGCATTTT
.	TRBV27	TRBD1	TRBJ1-1	CASSLYAGGAGTEAFF	TGTGCCAGCAGTTTATATGCAGGGGGCGCGGGCACTGAAGCTTTCTTT
few	TRBV11-2	TRBD1	TRBJ1-5	CASSLTGQDNQPQHF	TGTGCCAGCAGCTTAACTGGACAGGATAATCAGCCCCAGCATTTT
once	TRBV10-3	TRBD2	TRBJ2-7	CAISETSGRLSYEQYF	TGTGCCATCAGCGAAACTAGCGGGAGGCTATCCTACGAGCAGTACTTC
.	TRBV2	.	TRBJ1-2	CASSEEGVGYTF	TGTGCCAGCAGTGAAGAAGGGGTTGGCTACACCTTC
.	TRBV5-1	.	TRBJ1-5	CASSLGTDLQPQHF	TGCGCCAGCAGCTTGGGAACGGATCTTCAGCCCCAGCATTTT
.	TRBV28	TRBD1	TRBJ2-3	CASVETGLTDTQYF	TGTGCCAGCGTTGAGACAGGGCTCACAGATACGCAGTATTTT